The T cell receptor beta chain described here comes from a study of PD-1 blockade in classical Hodgkin lymphoma. Study summary: With a 2-week interval, patients received intravenous nivolumab at 3 mg/kg. General study points: Newly diagnosed patients and complete responders had comparable diversity at baseline. Significantly greater TCR diversity emerged by C4D1 in CD4+ cells but not CD8+ cells.

The method was immunoSEQ multiplex PCR; TCRdb's version includes in-frame clones alone and lacks a portion of them. This table has approximately 90,000 clones, approximately 83% appearing once. A remark on this clone: The antigen remains unidentified.

There are 19 residues in the CDR3. The germline V gene has CDR1 PRHDT and CDR2 FYEKMQ (reference sequence). V lost 5 bases and J lost 6, with 29 bases in between. Time point defined: cycle 4 day 1 (C4D1), after around six weeks of nivolumab. Each patient relapsed following autologous stem cell transplantation, and prior brentuximab vedotin exposure differed. Best overall response was complete response, partial response or progressive disease in these relapsed/refractory classical Hodgkin lymphoma patients. The source was peripheral blood mononuclear cells (PBMCs), collected before the fourth cycle of nivolumab. The TCR sequence derives from a human donor with classical Hodgkin lymphoma. The chain links TRBV13 to TRBJ2-1, with a tentative D call TRBD2 (5 bases). The CDR3 loop is CASSPPSFTQGSSGNEQFF. The CDR3 DNA reads TGTGCCAGCAGCCCACCTAGTTTCACCCAAGGGAGTTCTGGCAATGAGCAGTTCTTC.